This T cell receptor beta chain is from a study of blood T cell repertoires in COVID-19. The wider study: PBMCs, B-cell-depleted T cells, or T cells provided the cDNA or gDNA that made up the material.

Assay: immunoSEQ multiplex PCR; the TCRdb copy retains only in-frame clones and omits some. The data show 310,000 or so clones, with 80% to 90% seen just once and 1% held by the top ten. The CDR3 runs to 14 residues. V lost 0 bases to trimming and J lost 2 bases, with 7 bases between them. Germline V gene data show CDR1 as MNHNS and CDR2 as SASEGT. Sequenced: peripheral blood. This TCR was sampled from a man between 50 and 59 years old with active or convalescent COVID-19. The rearrangement joins TRBV6-1 to TRBJ1-2; D is ambiguous. The CDR3 DNA follows: TGTGCCAGCAGTGAAGCAGTCCGGAACTATGGCTACACCTTC. Its protein is CASSEAVRNYGYTF.